This TCR beta chain was sequenced during a study of cytomegalovirus exposure and HLA in healthy donors. Both 60 Vbeta primers and 13 Jbeta primers went into the PCR. Sequencing was performed with immunoSEQ multiplex PCR; in TCRdb, only in-frame clones are kept and a portion is missing. Of around 97,000 clones listed, roughly 70% are singletons. V was trimmed by 3 bases and J by 5 bases, leaving 11 bases between them. Germline V gives CDR1 MDHEN, CDR2 SYDVKM. CDR3 size: 14 residues. The material sequenced was PBMCs. The genes are TRBV28 and TRBJ1-5; D unclear. This clonotype was obtained from a woman in her forties or fifties in good health and CMV-seronegative. CDR3 sequence: CASSLVGRDQPQHF. DNA for the CDR3: TGTGCCAGCAGTTTGGTCGGGCGGGATCAGCCCCAGCATTTT.